This T cell receptor (beta chain) is drawn from a study of technical replicates of blood from a handful of donors. The method was immunoSEQ multiplex PCR; TCRdb's version includes in-frame clones alone and lacks a portion of them. The table includes just over 80,000 clones, roughly 94% detected once. V was clipped by 7 bases and J by 3 bases; unmatched bases: 14. Germline V lookup: CDR1 MDHEN, CDR2 SYDVKM. The length of the CDR3 is 17 residues. Sequenced sample: T cells isolated from PBMCs. The genes are TRBV28 and TRBJ1-5, with 8 bases identical to TRBD1. The receptor's source is a human donor in good health. The CDR3 nucleotides read TGTGCCAGCACTTCTCCCGAGGGGACAGGTCCCAATCAGCCCCAGCATTTT. Its translation: CASTSPEGTGPNQPQHF.